A selection of T cell receptor beta chains follows, all from one sample in a study of cytomegalovirus exposure and HLA in healthy donors. TCRdb keeps only in-frame clones here, not all; method: immunoSEQ multiplex PCR. Here the sample spans roughly 100,000 clones, around 72% being singletons. The material sequenced was PBMCs. Receptors originate from a male donor in good health and CMV-seronegative. CDR3s include the opening cysteine and the closing phenylalanine or tryptophan. D genes are given only for firm matches. Rows may omit the clone size; those that give it use once, few, many or a size class.

j_call clone_size d_call v_call cdr3_nt cdr3_aa
TRBJ2-7 once - TRBV21-1 TGTGCCAGCAGCAAAATCCGACAGGGCTACGAGCAGTACTTC CASSKIRQGYEQYF
TRBJ2-7 few TRBD1 TRBV18 TGTGCCAGCTCACCGGTGGACAGGAACTCCTACGAGCAGTACTTC CASSPVDRNSYEQYF
TRBJ1-6 - - TRBV30 TGTGCCTGGAGTGCAGGGCGTAATTCACCCCTCCACTTT CAWSAGRNSPLHF
TRBJ1-2 - - TRBV5-6 TGTGCCAGCAGCTTGGACTGGGCTAGGGGCTATGGCTACACCTTC CASSLDWARGYGYTF
TRBJ2-1 - TRBD2 TRBV27 TGTGCCAGCAGTTTAGTCTCCATAGCGGGAGAATACAATGAGCAGTTCTTC CASSLVSIAGEYNEQFF
TRBJ2-5 - - TRBV30 TGTGCCTGGAGTGTTTCTAATCAAGAGACCCAGTACTTC CAWSVSNQETQYF
TRBJ1-2 - - TRBV18 TGTGCCAGCTCACCACCGGGCAGTCCTTATGGCTACACCTTC CASSPPGSPYGYTF
TRBJ2-2 - TRBD1 TRBV2 TGTGCCAGCAGTGAAATAGGGACAGGGACGACCGGGGAGCTGTTTTTT CASSEIGTGTTGELFF
TRBJ2-1 - TRBD1 TRBV7-9 TGTGCCAGCAGCTTAGTCCCGGGACAGGGGGCTGGCAATGAGCAGTTCTTC CASSLVPGQGAGNEQFF
TRBJ2-3 - - TRBV28 TGTGCCAGCAGTTCCACTGGGCCTAAAGGTCGCACAGATACGCAGTATTTT CASSSTGPKGRTDTQYF
TRBJ2-6 - TRBD1 TRBV4-1 TGCGCCAGCAGCTACCAAAGCGCGACAGGGAGTCCTGGGGCCAACGTCCTGACTTTC CASSYQSATGSPGANVLTF
TRBJ1-1 - - TRBV15 TGTGCCACCAGCAGGCGCATGAGGCTCCCTAACAAAGCTTTCTTT CATSRRMRLPNKAFF
TRBJ2-7 once TRBD2 TRBV27 TGTGCCAGCAGCTCCCGGACTAGCGGGAGATTCTACGAGCAGTACTTC CASSSRTSGRFYEQYF
TRBJ2-1 - TRBD1 TRBV18 TGTGCCAGCTCACCTCGGACAGGGGGCGAAAAAAGCTCCTACAATGAGCAGTTCTTC CASSPRTGGEKSSYNEQFF
TRBJ2-2 - TRBD1 TRBV7-7 TGTGCCAGCACCCCGACAGGGGGCCACGGGGAGCTGTTTTTT CASTPTGGHGELFF
TRBJ1-2 once TRBD1 TRBV6-1 TGTGCCAGCAGTGTGGACAGGGAGGTGGGCTACACCTTC CASSVDREVGYTF